The clone carrying this T cell receptor beta chain turned up a few times. Its target is unknown. The data are from a study of blood T cells in healthy people across ages. Study-level findings and limits: Naive CD4+ cells and diversity were both higher in long-lived donors than in aged donors.

This CDR3 region has 14 residues. Per germline, CDR1 DFQATT and CDR2 SNEGSKA (reference sequence). V was pared by 5 bases and J by 2 bases, with 15 bases between. A sample-barcoded 5' primer and a J-beta primer mix were used in a second PCR of roughly 7 to 12 cycles. TCRdb reprocessed the 5' RACE reads via MiXCR and lists one record per CDR3 protein. The sample carries about 1.8 million distinct CDR3 sequences, just under 50% recorded once. What was sequenced was blood. The chain combines TRBV20-1 with TRBJ2-5; no clear D. This sequence was found in a woman in her thirties or forties in good health. DNA of the CDR3: TGCAGTGCTGTCTGGCCTATCCGGCAAGAGACCCAGTACTTC. This translates into CSAVWPIRQETQYF.